The 29 T cell receptor beta chains listed next were all sequenced from one sample in a study of regulatory and conventional T cells in RAG deficiency. Method: immunoSEQ multiplex PCR; TCRdb's copy keeps in-frame clones and lacks some. Among 34,000 or so clones, 70% to 80% were seen once, and the ten largest hold 3% to 4%. Blood CD4+ CD25-low CD127-high conventional T cells supplied the genomic DNA template. The data were also submitted as part of a second study, on regulatory T cells. From that study: Primers: 52 TRBV forward and 13 TRBJ reverse.

Sequencing input: CD4+ effector T cells sorted from blood. The receptor source for this set is a human donor in good health.

The chain links TRBV5-1 to TRBJ2-1; D is possibly TRBD1 or TRBD2 (5 bases each). Trimming stripped 4 bases from V and 6 bases from J, with 17 bases between. The CDR3 is made up of 15 amino acids. The germline gives CDR1 SGHRS, CDR2 YFSETQ. The CDR3 DNA reads as TGCGCCAGCAGCCCAGGATGGAGAGGGGTCAATGAGCAGTTCTTC. Its protein product is CASSPGWRGVNEQFF.

The J gene is TRBJ2-1, the V gene TRBV4-2; 12 nucleotides agree with TRBD1. Trimming cost V 4 bases and J 4 bases; bases outside gene matches: 5. CDR1 and CDR2 from the germline V gene are LGHNA and YNFKEQ. This CDR3 has 16 amino acids. CDR3 loop: CASSRPGQGAYNEQFF. The CDR3 nucleotides are TGTGCCAGCAGCCGACCGGGACAGGGGGCATACAATGAGCAGTTCTTC.

This clone appeared once. The chain carries TRBV19 and TRBJ2-6; D remains unclear. Germline assignment: CDR1 LNHDA and CDR2 SQIVND (reference sequence). The CDR3 is 14 amino acids. The germline V and J ends were trimmed by 7 bases and 4 bases, with 11 bases remaining between them. The CDR3 spells CASTPVWGANVLTF. Here the CDR3 DNA reads TGTGCCAGTACCCCCGTTTGGGGGGCCAACGTCCTGACTTTC.

The chain uses TRBV9 and TRBJ1-5; no clear D gene. The germline gives CDR1 SGDLS, CDR2 YYNGEE. Trimming took off 0 bases at V and 4 bases at J, with 11 bases between the two ends. The CDR3 extends over 15 amino acids. The CDR3 protein is CASSVGASENQPQHF. DNA of the CDR3: TGTGCCAGCAGCGTAGGTGCGTCCGAAAATCAGCCCCAGCATTTT.

V and J are TRBV9 and TRBJ1-1, with 9 bases identical to TRBD1. The CDR3 is 13 residues long. Germline loops: CDR1 SGDLS, CDR2 YYNGEE. Trimming removed 4 bases from V and 4 bases from J; junction bases left unmatched: 2. The CDR3 region is CASSPGQGTEAFF. As DNA, the CDR3 is TGTGCCAGCAGCCCGGGACAGGGCACTGAAGCTTTCTTT.

The gene calls are TRBV18 and TRBJ2-7; a weak D match, TRBD1 (6 bases). Germline CDR1 is KGHSH and CDR2 is LQKENI. The germline V and J ends were trimmed by 1 base and 2 bases, with 6 bases remaining between them. CDR3 length: 13 residues. The CDR3 reads CASSPQGAYEQYF. The CDR3 coding sequence is TGTGCCAGCTCACCACAGGGGGCCTACGAGCAGTACTTC.

V is TRBV2 and J is TRBJ2-7; D perhaps matches TRBD1 (6 bases). Trimming left V 6 bases short and J 0 bases short, with 12 bases between. The CDR3 totals 14 residues. The germline V gene encodes CDR1 SNHLY and CDR2 FYNNEI. The CDR3 DNA is TGTGCCAGCAGCGACGACAGGAGCTCCTACGAGCAGTACTTC. Residues: CASSDDRSSYEQYF.

The chain uses TRBV19 and TRBJ1-3, with D uncertain. Germline loops: CDR1 LNHDA, CDR2 SQIVND (reference sequence). The V gene lost 3 bases and the J gene lost 0 bases, with 9 bases spanning the gap. CDR3 length: 15 amino acids. CDR3 protein: CASSMTRLSGNTIYF. DNA for the CDR3: TGTGCCAGTAGTATGACGAGGCTCTCTGGAAACACCATATATTTT.

V gene TRBV18 combines with J gene TRBJ1-4, with TRBD1 matching over 9 bases. The germline V gene encodes CDR1 KGHSH and CDR2 LQKENI. CDR3 length: 13 amino acids. The junction had 11 bases not matched to a gene; V was cut back by 6 bases and J by 15 bases. The CDR3 DNA is TGTGCCAGCTCTCCGGGACAGGGCCCTCCCTTGTTTTTT. Its protein product is CASSPGQGPPLFF.

The chain has TRBV5-4 and TRBJ1-3, with TRBD1 matching 7 bases. V lost 1 base and J lost 7; bases outside the gene matches: 5. CDR3 length: 14 residues. Germline V gene data show CDR1 as SGHNT and CDR2 as YYREEE (reference sequence). The CDR3 sequence: CASSLQGVGNTIYF. CDR3 nucleotides: TGTGCCAGCAGCTTGCAGGGGGTAGGGAACACCATATATTTT.

The chain joins TRBV4-1 to TRBJ2-1; 7 positions agree with TRBD1. V shed 7 bases, J shed 7 bases, and the junction held 10 bases outside the gene matches. The CDR3 extends over 14 amino acids. Germline CDR1 reads MGHRA; CDR2 reads YSYEKL. CDR3 bases: TGCGCCAGCAAAGGTGGACAGGTGGGAAATGAGCAGTTCTTC. It translates to CASKGGQVGNEQFF.

The chain uses TRBV4-1 and TRBJ2-2; the D is unclear. Trimming shortened V by 4 bases and J by 3 bases, and 9 bases separated the two germline ends. CDR1 and CDR2 (germline): MGHRA, YSYEKL. This CDR3 region has 14 residues. DNA of the CDR3: TGCGCCAGCAGCCCCCGGATCTACACCGGGGAGCTGTTTTTT. It is translated as CASSPRIYTGELFF.

This clone was seen only a few times. The V gene is TRBV7-3, the J gene TRBJ2-2, with a tentative D call TRBD1 (6 bases). The CDR3 is 13 amino acids. Trimming left V 5 bases short and J 4 bases short, with 8 bases between. Germline assignment: CDR1 SGHTA and CDR2 FQGTGA. The chain's CDR3 is CASSRQVTGELFF. In DNA form, the CDR3 reads TGTGCCAGCAGCCGACAGGTCACCGGGGAGCTGTTTTTT.

V gene TRBV10-3 combines with J gene TRBJ1-1; D perhaps matches TRBD1 (5 bases). V lost 8 bases, J lost 0 bases, and 10 bases lay in between. Germline values: CDR1 ENHRY, CDR2 SYGVKD. This CDR3 is built from 13 residues. The CDR3 loop reads CAIGGALNTEAFF. CDR3 DNA sequence: TGTGCCATCGGCGGGGCCTTGAACACTGAAGCTTTCTTT.

The rearrangement joins TRBV30 to TRBJ1-5, with 12 positions matching TRBD1. This CDR3 region has 16 residues. Germline CDR1 is GTSNPN and CDR2 is SVGIG (reference sequence). Unmatched junction bases numbered 6, after V lost 0 bases and J lost 6 bases. This CDR3 is CAWSVQGTGGFQPQHF. CDR3 DNA: TGTGCCTGGAGTGTACAAGGGACAGGGGGCTTTCAGCCCCAGCATTTT.

This clone was counted a single time. The chain has TRBV6-5 and TRBJ1-1; D perhaps matches TRBD1 (5 bases). Germline V gene sequence: CDR1 MNHEY, CDR2 SVGAGI. CDR3 length equals 13 residues. Between the trimmed V and J ends, which lost 6 bases and 1 base, there was a span of 9 bases. CDR3 protein: CASRRDGNTEAFF. The CDR3 nucleotides read TGTGCCAGCAGAAGGGACGGGAACACTGAAGCTTTCTTT.

The V call is TRBV7-9, the J call TRBJ2-1; D remains unclear. Germline CDR1 reads SEHNR; CDR2 reads FQNEAQ (reference sequence). V lost 5 bases to trimming and J lost 0 bases, with 8 bases between them. This CDR3 is 14 amino acids long. CDR3 sequence: CASSPSGSYNEQFF. The DNA for the CDR3 is TGTGCCAGCAGCCCCTCGGGCTCCTACAATGAGCAGTTCTTC.

The chain links TRBV30 to TRBJ1-2; tentative D call: TRBD1 (5 bases). Germline V gene sequence: CDR1 GTSNPN, CDR2 SVGIG (reference sequence). V was trimmed by 1 base and J by 1 base, leaving 16 bases between them. This CDR3 has 16 residues. In DNA form, the CDR3 reads TGTGCCTGGAGTGAGGGGCTAAATCCCTATAACTATGGCTACACCTTC. It codes for CAWSEGLNPYNYGYTF. The full variable domain, rest sourced from reference TRBV30 and TRBJ1-2, is SQTIHQWPATLVQPVGSPLSLECTVEGTSNPNLYWYRQAAGRGLQLLFYSVGIGQISSEVPQNLSASRPQDRQFILSSKKLLLSDSGFYLCAWSEGLNPYNYGYTFGSGTRLTVV.

V usage is TRBV19 and J usage is TRBJ2-2; D not resolved. V was pared by 5 bases and J by 6 bases, with 7 bases between. The CDR3 contains 12 residues. CDR1 is LNHDA and CDR2 is SQIVND in the germline V gene (reference sequence). CDR3 amino acids: CASSRTPGELFF. The DNA of the CDR3 is TGTGCCAGTAGTCGAACCCCCGGGGAGCTGTTTTTT.

This sequence joins TRBV15 and TRBJ1-1; D gene uncertain. Trimming removed 0 bases at V and 10 bases at J, with 9 bases between. The CDR3 totals 12 residues. Germline CDR1 LNHNV, CDR2 YYDKDF (reference sequence). CDR3 sequence (DNA): TGTGCCACCAGCAGAGAAGGCCGGTCAGCTTTCTTT. Translation gives CATSREGRSAFF.

The chain employs TRBV25-1 and TRBJ1-1; D gene uncertain. Germline V CDR1 and CDR2: MGHDK, SYGVNS. The CDR3 length is 13 residues. Trimming cost V 2 bases and J 4 bases, with 8 bases left between them. This CDR3 is CASSEPASTEAFF. As DNA, the CDR3 is TGTGCCAGCAGTGAACCCGCTTCCACTGAAGCTTTCTTT.

V usage is TRBV6-5 and J usage is TRBJ2-2, with no clear D. Trimming left V 0 bases short and J 4 bases short, with 6 bases between. Germline CDR1 is MNHEY and CDR2 is SVGAGI. This CDR3 contains 14 residues. CDR3 bases: TGTGCCAGCAGTTACTCGGGTCTCACCGGGGAGCTGTTTTTT. This translates into CASSYSGLTGELFF.

The chain combines TRBV2 with TRBJ2-5; TRBD1 is a possible D gene (5 bases). This CDR3 comprises 15 residues. The germline V and J ends were trimmed by 3 bases and 1 base, with 12 bases remaining between them. CDR1 and CDR2 (germline): SNHLY, FYNNEI. CDR3 loop: CASSDRQISQETQYF. CDR3 coding DNA: TGTGCCAGCAGTGATAGACAGATCTCCCAAGAGACCCAGTACTTC.

The chain combines TRBV5-1 with TRBJ1-1; unclear D gene. The CDR3 has 16 amino acids. CDR1 SGHRS and CDR2 YFSETQ come from the germline V gene. The ends were cut back, 1 base at V and 1 base at J, with 14 bases in the middle. The CDR3 DNA sequence: TGCGCCAGCAGCTTGTATCTGGTCCCGGAGAACACTGAAGCTTTCTTT. Protein product: CASSLYLVPENTEAFF.

The chain employs TRBV12-2 and TRBJ1-2; TRBD1, the table's D call, lacks a check against the DNA. TRBV12-2 constitutes a pseudogene. The CDR3 loop spans 17 amino acids. The CDR3 DNA is TGTGCAAGTCGCTTAGCGCATCCGGGACAGGCGGTCTATGGCTACACCTTC. This encodes CASRLAHPGQAVYGYTF.

The rearrangement uses TRBV5-1 and TRBJ2-2, with D perhaps TRBD1 (5 bases). With 2 bases removed from V and 0 bases from J, the gap between germline ends came to 14 bases. The CDR3 length is 17 residues. Germline V gives CDR1 SGHRS, CDR2 YFSETQ. The CDR3 sequence is CASSLATGAANTGELFF. In DNA, the CDR3 is TGCGCCAGCAGCTTAGCAACAGGAGCCGCGAACACCGGGGAGCTGTTTTTT.

The chain couples TRBV5-1 to TRBJ2-1, with D maybe TRBD1 (5 bases). V lost 1 base to trimming and J lost 0 bases, with 11 bases between them. The CDR3 extends over 16 amino acids. From germline, CDR1 is SGHRS and CDR2 YFSETQ. The CDR3 nucleotides read TGCGCCAGCAGCTTGAGTGCAGGGTTCTCCTACAATGAGCAGTTCTTC. The encoded protein is CASSLSAGFSYNEQFF.

This rearrangement joins TRBV2 to TRBJ2-7, with D possibly TRBD2 on 7 matching bases. The germline V and J ends were trimmed by 1 base and 4 bases, with 11 bases remaining between them. The CDR3 is made up of 14 amino acids. CDR1 is SNHLY and CDR2 is FYNNEI in the germline V gene. CDR3 sequence: CASSEGRGAYEQYF. The DNA for the CDR3 is TGTGCCAGCAGTGAAGGACGGGGGGCGTACGAGCAGTACTTC.

The genes are TRBV6-1 and TRBJ2-7; 7 bases match TRBD1. Germline CDR1 MNHNS, CDR2 SASEGT. The CDR3 totals 13 residues. Trimming cost V 8 bases and J 3 bases; bases outside gene matches: 7. In DNA form, the CDR3 reads TGTGCCAGCGCACCGGGACAGTACTACGAGCAGTACTTC. Translated: CASAPGQYYEQYF.